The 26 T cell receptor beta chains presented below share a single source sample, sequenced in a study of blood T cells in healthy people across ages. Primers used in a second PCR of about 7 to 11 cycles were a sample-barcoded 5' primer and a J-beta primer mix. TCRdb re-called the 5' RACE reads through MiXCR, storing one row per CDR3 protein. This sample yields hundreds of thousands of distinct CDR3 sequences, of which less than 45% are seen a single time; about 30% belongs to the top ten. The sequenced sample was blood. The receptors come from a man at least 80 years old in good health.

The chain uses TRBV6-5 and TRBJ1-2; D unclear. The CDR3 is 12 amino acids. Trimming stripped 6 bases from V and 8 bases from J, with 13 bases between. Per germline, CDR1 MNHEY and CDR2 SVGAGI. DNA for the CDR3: TGTGCCAGCAGCCCCGGGCGGGGAGGCTACACCTTC. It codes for CASSPGRGGYTF.

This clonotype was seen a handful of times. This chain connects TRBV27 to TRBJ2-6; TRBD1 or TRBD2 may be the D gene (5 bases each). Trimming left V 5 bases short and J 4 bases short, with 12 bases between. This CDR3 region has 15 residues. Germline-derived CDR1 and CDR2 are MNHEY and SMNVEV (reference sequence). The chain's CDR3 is CASSDGASGANVLTF. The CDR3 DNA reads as TGTGCCAGCAGTGACGGGGCTTCGGGGGCCAACGTCCTGACTTTC.

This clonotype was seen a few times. Here the CDR3 reads CASSLLTPYEQYF. The CDR3, as DNA: TGTGCCAGCAGTTTATTGACCCCCTACGAGCAGTACTTC. The chain uses TRBV28 and TRBJ2-7; D call uncertain. CDR1 and CDR2 from the germline V gene are MDHEN and SYDVKM. This CDR3 region has 13 residues. V lost 1 base and J 2 bases, leaving 6 bases between the germline ends.

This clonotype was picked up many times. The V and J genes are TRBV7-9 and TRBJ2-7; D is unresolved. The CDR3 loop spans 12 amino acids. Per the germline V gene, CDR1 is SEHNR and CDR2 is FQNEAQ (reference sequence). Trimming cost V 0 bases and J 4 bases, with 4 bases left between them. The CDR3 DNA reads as TGTGCCAGCAGCTTAGCCCAGTACGAGCAGTACTTC. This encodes CASSLAQYEQYF.

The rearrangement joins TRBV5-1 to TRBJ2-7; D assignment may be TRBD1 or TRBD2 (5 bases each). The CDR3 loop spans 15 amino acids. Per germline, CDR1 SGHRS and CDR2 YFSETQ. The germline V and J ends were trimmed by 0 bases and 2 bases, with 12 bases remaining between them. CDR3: CASSLEAGATYEQYF. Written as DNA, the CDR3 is TGCGCCAGCAGCTTGGAGGCCGGGGCTACCTACGAGCAGTACTTC.

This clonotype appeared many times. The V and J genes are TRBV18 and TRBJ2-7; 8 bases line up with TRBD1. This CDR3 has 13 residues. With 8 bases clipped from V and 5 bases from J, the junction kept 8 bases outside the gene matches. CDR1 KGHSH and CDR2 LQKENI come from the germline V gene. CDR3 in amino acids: CASTGQGHHEQYF. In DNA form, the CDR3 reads TGTGCCAGCACAGGACAGGGCCACCACGAGCAGTACTTC.

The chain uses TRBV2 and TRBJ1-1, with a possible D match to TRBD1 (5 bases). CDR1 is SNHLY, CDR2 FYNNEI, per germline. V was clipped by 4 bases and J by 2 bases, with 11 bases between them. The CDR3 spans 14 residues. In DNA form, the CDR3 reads TGTGCCAGCAGTGTAACCGGGGACAACACTGAAGCTTTCTTT. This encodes CASSVTGDNTEAFF. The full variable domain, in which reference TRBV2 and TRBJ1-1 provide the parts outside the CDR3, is EPEVTQTPSHQVTQMGQEVILRCVPISNHLYFYWYRQILGQKVEFLVSFYNNEISEKSEIFDDQFSVERPDGSNFTLKIRSTKLEDSAMYFCASSVTGDNTEAFFGQGTRLTVV.

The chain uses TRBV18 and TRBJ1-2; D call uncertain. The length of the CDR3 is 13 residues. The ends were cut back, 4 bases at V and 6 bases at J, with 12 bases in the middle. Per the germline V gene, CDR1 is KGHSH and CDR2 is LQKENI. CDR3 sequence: CASSRPGNDGYTF. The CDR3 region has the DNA TGTGCCAGCTCACGGCCAGGTAATGATGGCTACACCTTC.

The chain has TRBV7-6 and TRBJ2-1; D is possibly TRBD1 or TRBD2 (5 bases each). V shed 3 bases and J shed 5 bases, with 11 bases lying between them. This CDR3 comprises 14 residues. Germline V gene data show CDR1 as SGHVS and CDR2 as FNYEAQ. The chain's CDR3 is CASSLDMRDNEQFF. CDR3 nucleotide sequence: TGTGCCAGCAGCTTGGACATGAGGGACAATGAGCAGTTCTTC.

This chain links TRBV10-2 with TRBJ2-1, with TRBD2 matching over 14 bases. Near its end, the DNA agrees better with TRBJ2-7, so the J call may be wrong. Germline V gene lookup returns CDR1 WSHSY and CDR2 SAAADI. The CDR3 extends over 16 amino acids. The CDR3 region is CASSEGTSGGYNEQYF. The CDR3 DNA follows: TGCGCCAGCAGTGAGGGGACTAGCGGGGGCTACAATGAGCAGTACTTC.

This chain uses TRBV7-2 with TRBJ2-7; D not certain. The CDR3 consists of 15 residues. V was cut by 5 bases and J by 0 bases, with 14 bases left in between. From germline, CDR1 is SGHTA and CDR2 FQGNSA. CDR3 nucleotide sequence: TGTGCCAGCAGCCCCTTTGGGAAGAGCTCCTACGAGCAGTACTTC. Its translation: CASSPFGKSSYEQYF.

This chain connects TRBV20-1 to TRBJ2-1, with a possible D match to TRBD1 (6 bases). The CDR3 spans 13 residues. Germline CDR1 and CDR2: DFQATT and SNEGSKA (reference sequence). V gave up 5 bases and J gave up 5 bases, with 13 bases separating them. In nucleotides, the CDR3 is TGCAGTGCTCGCCGACAGGAAAACAATGAGCAGTTCTTC. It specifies CSARRQENNEQFF.

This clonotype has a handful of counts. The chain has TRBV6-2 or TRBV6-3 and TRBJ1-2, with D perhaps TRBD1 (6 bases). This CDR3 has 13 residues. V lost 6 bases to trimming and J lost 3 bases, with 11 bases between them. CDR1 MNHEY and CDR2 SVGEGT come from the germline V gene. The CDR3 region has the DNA TGTGCCAGCAGGGACAGTACATACTATGGCTACACCTTC. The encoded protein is CASRDSTYYGYTF.

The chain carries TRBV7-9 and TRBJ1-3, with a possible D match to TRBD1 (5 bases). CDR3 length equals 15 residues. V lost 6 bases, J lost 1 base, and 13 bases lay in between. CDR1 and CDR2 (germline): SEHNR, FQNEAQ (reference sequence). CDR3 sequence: CASRPAGGSGNTIYF. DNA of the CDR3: TGTGCCAGCAGACCCGCTGGGGGATCTGGAAACACCATATATTTT.

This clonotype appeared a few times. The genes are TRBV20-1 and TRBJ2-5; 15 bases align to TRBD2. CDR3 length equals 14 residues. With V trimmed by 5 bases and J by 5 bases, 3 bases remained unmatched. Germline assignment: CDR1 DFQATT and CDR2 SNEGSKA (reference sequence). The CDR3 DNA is TGCAGTGCTGGGGGGACTAGCGGGAGGGAGACCCAGTACTTC. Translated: CSAGGTSGRETQYF.

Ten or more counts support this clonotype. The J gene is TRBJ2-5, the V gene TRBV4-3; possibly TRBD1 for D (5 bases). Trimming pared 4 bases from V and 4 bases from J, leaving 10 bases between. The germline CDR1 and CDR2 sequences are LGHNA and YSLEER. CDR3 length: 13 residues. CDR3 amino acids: CASSLLRGETQYF. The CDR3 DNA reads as TGCGCCAGCAGCCTCCTTAGGGGAGAGACCCAGTACTTC.

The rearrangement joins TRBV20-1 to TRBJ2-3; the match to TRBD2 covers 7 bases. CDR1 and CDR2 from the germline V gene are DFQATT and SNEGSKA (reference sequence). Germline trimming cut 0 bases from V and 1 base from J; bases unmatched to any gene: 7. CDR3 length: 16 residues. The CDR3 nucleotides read TGCAGTGCTAGAGATCTGTTAGGGAGGGGCACAGATACGCAGTATTTT. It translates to CSARDLLGRGTDTQYF.

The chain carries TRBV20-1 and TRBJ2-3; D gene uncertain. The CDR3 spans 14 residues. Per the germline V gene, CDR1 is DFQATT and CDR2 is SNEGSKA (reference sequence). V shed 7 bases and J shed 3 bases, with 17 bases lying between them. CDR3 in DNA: TGCAGTGGTCGGAGTTCGGTGTGGACAGATACGCAGTATTTT. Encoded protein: CSGRSSVWTDTQYF.

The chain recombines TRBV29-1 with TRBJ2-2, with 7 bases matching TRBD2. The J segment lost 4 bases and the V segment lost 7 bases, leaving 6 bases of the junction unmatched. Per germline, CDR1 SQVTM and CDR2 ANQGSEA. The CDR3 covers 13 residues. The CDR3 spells CSGGERGTGELFF. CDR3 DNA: TGCAGCGGAGGGGAGCGGGGCACCGGGGAGCTGTTTTTT.

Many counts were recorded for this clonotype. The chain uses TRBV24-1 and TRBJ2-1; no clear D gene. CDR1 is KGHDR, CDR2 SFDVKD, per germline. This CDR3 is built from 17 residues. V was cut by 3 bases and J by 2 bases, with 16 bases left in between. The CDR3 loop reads CATSDRLAGRAYNEQFF. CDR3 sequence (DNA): TGTGCCACCAGTGATCGCTTGGCCGGGCGCGCCTACAATGAGCAGTTCTTC.

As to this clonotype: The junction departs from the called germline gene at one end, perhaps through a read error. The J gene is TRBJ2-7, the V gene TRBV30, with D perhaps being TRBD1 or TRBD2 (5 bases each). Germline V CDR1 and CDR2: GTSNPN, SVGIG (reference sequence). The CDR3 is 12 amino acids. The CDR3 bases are TGTGCCGGGAGTAGGGCAGGGTACGAGCAGTACTTC. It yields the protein CAGSRAGYEQYF.

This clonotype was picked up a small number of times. In DNA, the CDR3 is TGTGCCAGCAGTCGGTTGCATGGAGAAAAACTGTTTTTT. Its protein product is CASSRLHGEKLFF. The chain has TRBV6-2 or TRBV6-3 and TRBJ1-4, with no clear D. The germline V gene encodes CDR1 MNHEY and CDR2 SVGEGT. Trimming took 5 bases from V and 8 from J, leaving 12 bases between them. The CDR3 is 13 amino acids.

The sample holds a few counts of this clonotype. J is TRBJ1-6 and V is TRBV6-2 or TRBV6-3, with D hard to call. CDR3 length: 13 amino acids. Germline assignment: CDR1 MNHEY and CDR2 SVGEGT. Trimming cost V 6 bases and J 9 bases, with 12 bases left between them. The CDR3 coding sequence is TGTGCCAGCAGCGCGGCCGGAGGTTCACCCCTCCACTTT. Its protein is CASSAAGGSPLHF.

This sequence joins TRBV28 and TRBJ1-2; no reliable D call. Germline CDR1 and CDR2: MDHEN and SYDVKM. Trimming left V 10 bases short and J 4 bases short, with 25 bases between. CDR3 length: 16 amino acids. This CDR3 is CAILASAMAGPYGYTF. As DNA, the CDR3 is TGTGCCATCCTGGCCAGTGCTATGGCTGGACCCTATGGCTACACCTTC.

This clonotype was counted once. DNA for the CDR3: TGTGCCAGCAGTGAATTGGAGTCCCGGGATGGGGCAGATACGCAGTATTTT. Translating it yields CASSELESRDGADTQYF. The chain combines TRBV25-1 with TRBJ2-3, with D perhaps matching TRBD2 (5 bases). Trimming cost V 1 base and J 4 bases, with 18 bases left between them. This CDR3 comprises 17 residues. Looked up from germline, CDR1 is MGHDK and CDR2 is SYGVNS.

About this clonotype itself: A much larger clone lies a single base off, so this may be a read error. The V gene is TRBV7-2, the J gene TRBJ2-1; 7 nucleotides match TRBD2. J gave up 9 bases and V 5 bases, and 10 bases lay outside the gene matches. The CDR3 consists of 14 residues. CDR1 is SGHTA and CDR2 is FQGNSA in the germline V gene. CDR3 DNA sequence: TGTGCCAGCAGCGTACCTGGGGGAGGGACTGAGCAGTTCTTC. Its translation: CASSVPGGGTEQFF.